Below, 20 T cell receptor beta chains from the same sample are listed, as sequenced in a study of early T cells in non-severe SARS-CoV-2 infection (dated by TCRdb to the early 2020s). Libraries were prepared through 5' RACE. Data came from a NextSeq 500. The raw public data were reprocessed by TCRdb itself: fastp quality trimming at Q25, MiXCR clonotype calling, in-frame beta chains only. Rows with a matching CDR3 protein are joined into one entry that keeps the most common DNA and genes. A total of about 47,000 distinct CDR3 sequences appear in this sample, around 10% of them only once. The top ten clones comprise roughly 5.5% of the sample. Sequenced here: whole blood, sampled at baseline. Receptor source: an adult who was a healthcare worker with PCR-confirmed SARS-CoV-2 infection or an uninfected control (not recorded which).

In its sample, this clonotype was seen many times. V gene TRBV4-1 combines with J gene TRBJ1-3; possibly TRBD1 for D (5 bases). The V gene's germline CDR1 is MGHRA and CDR2 YSYEKL. The CDR3 is 16 amino acids. Trimming took 0 bases from V and 0 from J, leaving 9 bases between them. The CDR3 bases are TGCGCCAGCAGCCAAGATGGGGCCAGCTCTGGAAACACCATATATTTT. This codes for CASSQDGASSGNTIYF.

V gene TRBV11-2 combines with J gene TRBJ2-7; 7 bases match TRBD2. The CDR3 consists of 15 residues. V shed 5 bases and J 3 bases; nucleotides not matched to a gene: 10. Germline V gene sequence: CDR1 SGHAT, CDR2 FQNNGV. The CDR3 sequence: CASSNSGSGGYEQYF. Written as DNA, the CDR3 is TGTGCCAGCAGCAATAGCGGGTCGGGCGGCTACGAGCAGTACTTC.

This clonotype has ten or more counts. CDR3 nucleotides: TGTGCCAGCAGCTTAGCGACAGGTTTCTATGGCTACACCTTC. It encodes CASSLATGFYGYTF. This rearrangement joins TRBV7-9 to TRBJ1-2, with D possibly TRBD1 on 6 matching bases. CDR1 and CDR2 from the germline V gene are SEHNR and FQNEAQ (reference sequence). CDR3 size: 14 residues. The V gene lost 0 bases and the J gene lost 4 bases, with 9 bases spanning the gap. The variable domain in full, with the rest retrieved from reference TRBV7-9 and TRBJ1-2, is DTGVSQNPRHKITKRGQNVTFRCDPISEHNRLYWYRQTLGQGPEFLTYFQNEAQLEKSRLLSDRFSAERPKGSFSTLEIQRTEQGDSAMYLCASSLATGFYGYTFGSGTRLTVV.

The chain links TRBV20-1 to TRBJ2-3, with D perhaps being TRBD1 or TRBD2 (6 bases each). V gave up 1 base and J gave up 2 bases, with 13 bases separating them. This CDR3 spans 15 amino acids. The V gene's germline CDR1 is DFQATT and CDR2 SNEGSKA (reference sequence). The CDR3 region is CSARGLGGHTDTQYF. CDR3 DNA sequence: TGCAGTGCTAGAGGTCTCGGGGGACACACAGATACGCAGTATTTT.

The chain links TRBV6-5 to TRBJ1-1; 8 positions agree with TRBD1. The length of the CDR3 is 14 residues. Trimming cost V 6 bases and J 6 bases; bases outside gene matches: 9. CDR1 and CDR2 (germline): MNHEY, SVGAGI. CDR3 region: CASSEQGGRSEAFF. In nucleotides, the CDR3 is TGTGCCAGCAGCGAACAGGGGGGGAGGTCTGAAGCTTTCTTT.

The chain couples TRBV6-2 or TRBV6-3 to TRBJ2-7, with 14 bases matching TRBD2. The J segment lost 6 bases and the V segment lost 0 bases, leaving 10 bases of the junction unmatched. The CDR3 is made up of 18 amino acids. Per the germline V gene, CDR1 is MNHEY and CDR2 is SVGEGT. The CDR3 sequence: CASSYSRTSGRNSAEQYF. DNA of the CDR3: TGTGCCAGCAGTTACTCAAGGACTAGCGGGAGGAATTCGGCCGAGCAGTACTTC.

The rearrangement links TRBV19 to TRBJ2-1, with TRBD1 matching over 8 bases. J was trimmed by 0 bases and V by 9 bases; bases with no gene match: 1. The V gene's germline CDR1 is LNHDA and CDR2 SQIVND (reference sequence). The CDR3 is 13 residues long. The CDR3 region is CASGQGSYNEQFF. The DNA of the CDR3 is TGTGCCAGCGGACAGGGCTCCTACAATGAGCAGTTCTTC.

CDR3 loop: CAISQGKSYTGELFF. CDR3 nucleotide sequence: TGTGCCATCAGCCAGGGGAAATCCTACACCGGGGAGCTGTTTTTT. The chain links TRBV10-3 to TRBJ2-2, with a tentative D call TRBD1 (6 bases). CDR1 is ENHRY and CDR2 is SYGVKD in the germline V gene. This CDR3 spans 15 amino acids. With 6 bases removed from V and 3 bases from J, the gap between germline ends came to 14 bases.

This sequence joins TRBV20-1 and TRBJ2-3; D possibly corresponds to TRBD2 (7 bases). Germline V gene lookup returns CDR1 DFQATT and CDR2 SNEGSKA (reference sequence). V dropped 7 bases and J dropped 4 bases, with 15 bases sitting between them. The CDR3 is made up of 13 amino acids. CDR3 in DNA: TGCAGTGTAAGCGGGGAGGGGGCAGATACGCAGTATTTT. Translation: CSVSGEGADTQYF.

The chain couples TRBV3-1 to TRBJ2-7; 7 bases agree with TRBD1. CDR1 and CDR2 (germline): LGHDT, YNNKEL (reference sequence). The CDR3 has 16 amino acids. J gave up 0 bases and V 4 bases, and 9 bases lay outside the gene matches. In DNA, the CDR3 is TGTGCCAGCAGCCTGAACAGGGGAACTAGCTCCTACGAGCAGTACTTC. Translation gives CASSLNRGTSSYEQYF.

This clonotype was counted only a few times. V usage is TRBV12-2 and J usage is TRBJ1-2; TRBD1, as called in the table, went unchecked against the DNA. TRBV12-2 is labeled a pseudogene. CDR3 size: 16 residues. CDR3: CASRLIGTGEIYGYTF. CDR3 sequence (DNA): TGTGCAAGTCGCTTAATTGGGACAGGAGAGATCTATGGCTACACCTTC.

This clonotype came up many times. The chain employs TRBV12-3 or TRBV12-4 and TRBJ2-3, with D perhaps TRBD2 (5 bases). Trimming removed 6 bases at V and 5 bases at J, with 12 bases between. CDR3 length equals 13 residues. CDR3 amino acids: CASSGVRGDTQYF. The CDR3, as DNA: TGTGCCAGCAGCGGGGTCCGGGGAGATACGCAGTATTTT.

Only one count was recorded for this clonotype. The genes are TRBV5-4 and TRBJ2-2, with TRBD2 identical over 7 bases. The CDR3 has 14 residues. The germline CDR1 and CDR2 sequences are SGHNT and YYREEE (reference sequence). Trimming cost V 4 bases and J 2 bases; bases outside gene matches: 2. The CDR3 nucleotides are TGTGCCAGCAGCCGCGGGGGAAACACCGGGGAGCTGTTTTTT. It codes for CASSRGGNTGELFF.

A few counts support this clonotype. The rearrangement uses TRBV28 and TRBJ1-1; no reliable D call. The germline V and J ends were trimmed by 10 bases and 4 bases, with 16 bases remaining between them. Germline V lookup: CDR1 MDHEN, CDR2 SYDVKM. The length of the CDR3 is 13 residues. This chain's CDR3 is CATEPPLGTEAFF. The CDR3, as DNA: TGTGCCACCGAACCCCCCCTGGGCACTGAAGCTTTCTTT.

This clonotype showed up just a few times. The genes are TRBV6-6 and TRBJ1-2; 11 nucleotides line up with TRBD1. The CDR3 is 14 residues long. Unmatched junction bases numbered 2, after V lost 5 bases and J lost 3 bases. Germline V lookup: CDR1 MNHNY, CDR2 SVGAGI (reference sequence). The CDR3 region is CASSRTGGDYGYTF. The CDR3 DNA reads as TGTGCCAGCAGTCGGACAGGGGGCGACTATGGCTACACCTTC.

The chain links TRBV20-1 to TRBJ1-2; TRBD1 might be the D (5 bases). The CDR3 runs to 11 residues. Germline V gives CDR1 DFQATT, CDR2 SNEGSKA (reference sequence). Between the trimmed V and J ends, which lost 5 bases and 8 bases, there was a span of 12 bases. The CDR3 is CSAPSGVGYTF. As DNA, the CDR3 is TGCAGTGCTCCCTCGGGGGTGGGCTACACCTTC.

This clonotype has more than one count but fewer than ten. The gene calls are TRBV29-1 and TRBJ1-1; D is perhaps TRBD1 (5 bases). The CDR3 sequence is 13 residues long. Germline V gene lookup returns CDR1 SQVTM and CDR2 ANQGSEA. V gave up 6 bases and J gave up 4 bases, with 15 bases separating them. CDR3 nucleotide sequence: TGCAGCGTGAATCCGGGACGGAGCACTGAAGCTTTCTTT. Translation gives CSVNPGRSTEAFF.

This clonotype has ten or more counts. This rearrangement joins TRBV9 to TRBJ1-2; unclear D gene. Germline V gene sequence: CDR1 SGDLS, CDR2 YYNGEE. CDR3 length equals 15 residues. Trimming left V 2 bases short and J 5 bases short, with 16 bases between. CDR3 protein: CASSVTPTETYGYTF. The CDR3 region has the DNA TGTGCCAGCAGCGTGACCCCGACCGAAACTTATGGCTACACCTTC.

The V and J genes are TRBV20-1 and TRBJ2-5; TRBD1 agrees at 9 bases. The J segment lost 4 bases and the V segment lost 3 bases, leaving 12 bases of the junction unmatched. The CDR3 runs 16 residues. Germline CDR1 reads DFQATT; CDR2 reads SNEGSKA (reference sequence). DNA of the CDR3: TGCAGTGCTAGGGGGGACAGGGTTTTTTATCCAGAGACCCAGTACTTC. Its protein is CSARGDRVFYPETQYF.

This sequence joins TRBV11-1 and TRBJ2-1, with 11 bases aligning to TRBD2. Germline V CDR1 and CDR2: SGHAT, FQDESV (reference sequence). V was pared by 3 bases and J by 2 bases, with 12 bases of the junction left unmatched. This CDR3 has 19 residues. This CDR3 is CASSFNSGRGPHTYNEQFF. In nucleotides, the CDR3 is TGTGCCAGCAGCTTTAATAGCGGGAGGGGTCCCCATACCTACAATGAGCAGTTCTTC.